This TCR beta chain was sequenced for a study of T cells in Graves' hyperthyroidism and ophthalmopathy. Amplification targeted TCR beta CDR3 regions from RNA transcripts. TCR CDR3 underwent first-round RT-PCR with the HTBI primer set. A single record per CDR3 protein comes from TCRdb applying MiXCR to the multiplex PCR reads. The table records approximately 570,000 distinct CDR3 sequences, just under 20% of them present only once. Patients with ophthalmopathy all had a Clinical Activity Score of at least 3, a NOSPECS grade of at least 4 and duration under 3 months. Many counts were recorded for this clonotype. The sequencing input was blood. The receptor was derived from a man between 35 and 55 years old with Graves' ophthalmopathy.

The CDR3 DNA follows: TGTGCCAGCAGTTATTCAGACAGGGGGTCTCGCGAGCAGTTCTTC. This sequence encodes CASSYSDRGSREQFF. This chain links TRBV6-9 with TRBJ2-1; 9 positions match TRBD1. Germline V CDR1 and CDR2: MNHGY, SVAAGI. The ends lost 0 bases at V and 10 bases at J; junction bases unmatched: 7. This CDR3 comprises 15 residues.